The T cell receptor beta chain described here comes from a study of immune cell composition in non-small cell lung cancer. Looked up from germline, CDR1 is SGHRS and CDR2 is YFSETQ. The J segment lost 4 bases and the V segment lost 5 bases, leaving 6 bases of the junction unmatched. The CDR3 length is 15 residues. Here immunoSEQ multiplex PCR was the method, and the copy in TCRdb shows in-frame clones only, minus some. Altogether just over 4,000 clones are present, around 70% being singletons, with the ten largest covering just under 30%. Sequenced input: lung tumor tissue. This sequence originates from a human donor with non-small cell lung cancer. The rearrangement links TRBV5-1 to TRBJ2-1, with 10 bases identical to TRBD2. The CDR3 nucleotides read TGCGCCAGCAGATCCGGGACTAGCGCGTACAATGAGCAGTTCTTC. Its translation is CASRSGTSAYNEQFF.